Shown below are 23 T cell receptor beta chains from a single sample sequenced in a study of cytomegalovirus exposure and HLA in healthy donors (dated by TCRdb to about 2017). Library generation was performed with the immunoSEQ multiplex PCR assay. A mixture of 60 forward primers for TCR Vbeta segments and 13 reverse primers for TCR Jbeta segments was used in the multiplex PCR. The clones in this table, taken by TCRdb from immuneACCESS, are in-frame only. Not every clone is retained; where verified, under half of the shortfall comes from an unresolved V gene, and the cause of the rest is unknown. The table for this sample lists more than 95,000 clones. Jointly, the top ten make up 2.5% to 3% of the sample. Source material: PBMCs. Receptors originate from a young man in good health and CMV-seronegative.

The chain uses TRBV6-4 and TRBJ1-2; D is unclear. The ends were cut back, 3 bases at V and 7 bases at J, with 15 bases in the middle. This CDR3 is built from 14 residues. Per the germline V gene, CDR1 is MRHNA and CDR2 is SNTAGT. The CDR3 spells CASSESHAVAGYTF. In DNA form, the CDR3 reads TGTGCCAGCAGTGAAAGTCACGCAGTTGCTGGCTACACCTTC.

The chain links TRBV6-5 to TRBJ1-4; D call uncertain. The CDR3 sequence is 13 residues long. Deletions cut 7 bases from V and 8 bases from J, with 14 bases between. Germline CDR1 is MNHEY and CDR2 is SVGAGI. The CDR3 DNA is TGTGCCAGCACTGGTATAACGCGGGAAAAACTGTTTTTT. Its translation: CASTGITREKLFF.

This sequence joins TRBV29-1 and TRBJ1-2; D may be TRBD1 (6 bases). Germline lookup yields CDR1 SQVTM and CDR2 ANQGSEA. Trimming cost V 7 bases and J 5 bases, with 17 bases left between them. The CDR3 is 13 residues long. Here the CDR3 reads CSAGGGDGYGYTF. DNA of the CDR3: TGCAGCGCCGGAGGGGGGGATGGGTATGGCTACACCTTC.

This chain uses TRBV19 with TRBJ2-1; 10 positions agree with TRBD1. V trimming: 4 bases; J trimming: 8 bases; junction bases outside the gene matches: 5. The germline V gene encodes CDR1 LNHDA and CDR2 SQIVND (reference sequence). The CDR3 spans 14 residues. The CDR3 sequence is CASSTLDRGHEQFF. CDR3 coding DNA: TGTGCCAGTAGTACACTAGACAGGGGGCATGAGCAGTTCTTC.

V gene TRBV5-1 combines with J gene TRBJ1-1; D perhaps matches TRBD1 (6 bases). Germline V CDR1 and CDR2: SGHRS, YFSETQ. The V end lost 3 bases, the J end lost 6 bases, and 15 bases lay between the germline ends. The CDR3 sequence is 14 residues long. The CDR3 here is CASSSIAGAPEAFF. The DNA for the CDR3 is TGCGCCAGCAGCTCCATCGCGGGGGCCCCTGAAGCTTTCTTT.

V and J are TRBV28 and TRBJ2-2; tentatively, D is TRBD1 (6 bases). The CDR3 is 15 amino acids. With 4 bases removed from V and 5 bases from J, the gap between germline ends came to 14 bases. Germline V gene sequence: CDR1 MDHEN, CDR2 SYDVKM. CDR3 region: CASSYREGWTGELFF. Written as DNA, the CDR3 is TGTGCCAGCAGTTACAGGGAAGGTTGGACCGGGGAGCTGTTTTTT.

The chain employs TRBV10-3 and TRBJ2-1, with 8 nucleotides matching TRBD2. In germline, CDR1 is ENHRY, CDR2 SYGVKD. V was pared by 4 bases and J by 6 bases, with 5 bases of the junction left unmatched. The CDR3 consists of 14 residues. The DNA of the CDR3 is TGTGCCATCAGTGGTCTAGCGGGCCTCAATGAGCAGTTCTTC. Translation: CAISGLAGLNEQFF.

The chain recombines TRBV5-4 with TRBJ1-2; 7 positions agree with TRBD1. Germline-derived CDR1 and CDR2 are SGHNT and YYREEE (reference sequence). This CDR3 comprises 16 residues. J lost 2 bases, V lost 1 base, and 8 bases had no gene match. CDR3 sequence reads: CASSLRGGQTNYGYTF. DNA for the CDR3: TGTGCCAGCAGCTTGCGAGGGGGACAGACAAACTATGGCTACACCTTC.

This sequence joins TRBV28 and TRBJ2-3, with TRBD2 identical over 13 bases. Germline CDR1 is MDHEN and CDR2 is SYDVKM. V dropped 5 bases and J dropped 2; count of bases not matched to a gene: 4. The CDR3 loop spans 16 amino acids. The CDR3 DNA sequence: TGTGCCAGCAGTGTGGGACTAGCGGGATTCACAGATACGCAGTATTTT. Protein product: CASSVGLAGFTDTQYF.

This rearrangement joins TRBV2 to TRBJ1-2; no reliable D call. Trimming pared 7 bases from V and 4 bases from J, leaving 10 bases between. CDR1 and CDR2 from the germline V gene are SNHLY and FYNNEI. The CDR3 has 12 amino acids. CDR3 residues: CASKEELYGYTF. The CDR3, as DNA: TGTGCCAGCAAGGAGGAACTCTATGGCTACACCTTC.

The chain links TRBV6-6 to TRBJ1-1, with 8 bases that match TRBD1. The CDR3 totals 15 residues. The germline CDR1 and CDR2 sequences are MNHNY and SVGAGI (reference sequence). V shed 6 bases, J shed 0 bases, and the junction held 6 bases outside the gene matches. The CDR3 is CASSERQGMNTEAFF. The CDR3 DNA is TGTGCCAGCAGCGAAAGACAGGGGATGAACACTGAAGCTTTCTTT.

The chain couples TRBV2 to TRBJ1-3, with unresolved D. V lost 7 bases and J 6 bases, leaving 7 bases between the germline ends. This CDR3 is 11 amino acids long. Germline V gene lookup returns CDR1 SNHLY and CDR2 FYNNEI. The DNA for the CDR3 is TGTGCCAGCACCTTGGCAAACACCATATATTTT. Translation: CASTLANTIYF.

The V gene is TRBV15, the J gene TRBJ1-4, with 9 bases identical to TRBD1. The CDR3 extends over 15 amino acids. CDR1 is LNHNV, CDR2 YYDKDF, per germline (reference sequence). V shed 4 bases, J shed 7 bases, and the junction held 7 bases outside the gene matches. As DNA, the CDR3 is TGTGCCACCAGCAAGACAGGGGGAGAAGGTGAAAAACTGTTTTTT. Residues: CATSKTGGEGEKLFF. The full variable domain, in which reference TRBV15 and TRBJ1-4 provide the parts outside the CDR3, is DAMVIQNPRYQVTQFGKPVTLSCSQTLNHNVMYWYQQKSSQAPKLLFHYYDKDFNNEADTPDNFQSRRPNTSFCFLDIRSPGLGDTAMYLCATSKTGGEGEKLFFGSGTQLSVL.

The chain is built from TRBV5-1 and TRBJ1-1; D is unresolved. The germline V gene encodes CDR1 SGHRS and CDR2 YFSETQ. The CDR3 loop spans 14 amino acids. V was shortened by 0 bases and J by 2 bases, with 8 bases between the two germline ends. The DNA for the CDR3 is TGCGCCAGCAGCTTGGGCGGGTTCAACACTGAAGCTTTCTTT. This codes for CASSLGGFNTEAFF.

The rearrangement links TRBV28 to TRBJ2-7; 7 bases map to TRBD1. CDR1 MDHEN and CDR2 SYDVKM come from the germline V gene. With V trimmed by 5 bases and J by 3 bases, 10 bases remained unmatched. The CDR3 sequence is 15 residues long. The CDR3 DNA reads TGTGCCAGCAGTCTGGTAGGGGGACAGAGCTACGAGCAGTACTTC. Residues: CASSLVGGQSYEQYF.

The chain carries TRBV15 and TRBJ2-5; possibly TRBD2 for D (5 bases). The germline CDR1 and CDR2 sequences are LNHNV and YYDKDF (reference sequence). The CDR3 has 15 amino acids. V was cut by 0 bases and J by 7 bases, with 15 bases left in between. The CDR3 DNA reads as TGTGCCACCAGCAGAGATGTCGCCTCCGAGGGGACCCAGTACTTC. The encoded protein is CATSRDVASEGTQYF.

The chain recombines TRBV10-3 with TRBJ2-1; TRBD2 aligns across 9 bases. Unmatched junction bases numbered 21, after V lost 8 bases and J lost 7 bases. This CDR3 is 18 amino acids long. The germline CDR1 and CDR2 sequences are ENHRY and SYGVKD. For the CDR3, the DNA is TGTGCCATCGCGGCGGGGACCCAGATTAGCGGGAGTTTTAATGAGCAGTTCTTC. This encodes CAIAAGTQISGSFNEQFF.

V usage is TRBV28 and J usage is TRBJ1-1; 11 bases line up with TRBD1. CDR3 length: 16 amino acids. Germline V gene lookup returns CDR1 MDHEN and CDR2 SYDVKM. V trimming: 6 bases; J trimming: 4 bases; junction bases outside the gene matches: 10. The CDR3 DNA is TGTGCCAGCAGCCTGGACAGGGGGCGATTAACCACTGAAGCTTTCTTT. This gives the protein CASSLDRGRLTTEAFF.

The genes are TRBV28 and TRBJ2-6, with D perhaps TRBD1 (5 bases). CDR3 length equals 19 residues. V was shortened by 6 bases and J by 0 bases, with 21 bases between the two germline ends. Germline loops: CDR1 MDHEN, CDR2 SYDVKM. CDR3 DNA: TGTGCCAGCAGCCACGACAGACCTAAGATCCACTCTGGGGCCAACGTCCTGACTTTC. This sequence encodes CASSHDRPKIHSGANVLTF.

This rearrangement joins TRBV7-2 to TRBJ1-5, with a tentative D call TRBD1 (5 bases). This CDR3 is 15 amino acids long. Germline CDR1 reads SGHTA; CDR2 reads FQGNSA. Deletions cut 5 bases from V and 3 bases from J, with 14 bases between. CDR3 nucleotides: TGTGCCAGCAGCCTCTGGGGGGGGGACAATCAGCCCCAGCATTTT. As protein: CASSLWGGDNQPQHF.

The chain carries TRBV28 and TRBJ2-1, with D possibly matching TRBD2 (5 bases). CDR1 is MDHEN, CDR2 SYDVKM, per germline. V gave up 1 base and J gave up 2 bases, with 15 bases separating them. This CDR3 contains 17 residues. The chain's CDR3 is CASSLFERRYPYNEQFF. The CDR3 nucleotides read TGTGCCAGCAGTTTATTCGAGAGGAGGTACCCCTACAATGAGCAGTTCTTC.

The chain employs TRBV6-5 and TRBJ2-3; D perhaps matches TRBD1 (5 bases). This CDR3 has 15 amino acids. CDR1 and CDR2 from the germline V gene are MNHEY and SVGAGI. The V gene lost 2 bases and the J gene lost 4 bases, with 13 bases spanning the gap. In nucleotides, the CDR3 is TGTGCCAGCAGTTACGCCCAGACAGAGTCAGATACGCAGTATTTT. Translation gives CASSYAQTESDTQYF.

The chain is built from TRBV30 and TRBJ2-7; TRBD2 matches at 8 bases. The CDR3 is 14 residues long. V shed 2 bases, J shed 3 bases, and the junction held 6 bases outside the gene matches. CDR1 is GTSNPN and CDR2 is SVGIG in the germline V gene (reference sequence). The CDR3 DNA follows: TGTGCCTGGAGTAAGGGACTAGACCTCTACGAGCAGTACTTC. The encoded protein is CAWSKGLDLYEQYF.